These T cell receptor beta chains were read from a single sample in a study of control samples from healthy donors and cancer patients. Assay: immunoSEQ multiplex PCR; the TCRdb copy retains only in-frame clones and omits some. The sample lists around 78,000 clones, about 94% occurring once. Input material: blood. These receptors all stem from a woman aged 18 to 35 in good health. The CDR3 runs from the conserved cysteine through the conserved F or W. D genes are given only for firm matches. Some rows mark clone size as missing; the rest say once, few, many or name a class of expanded clone.

length	V	J	size	D	CDR3	DNA
14	TRBV5-1	TRBJ2-5	-	-	CASSFSTGEETQYF	TGCGCCAGCAGCTTTTCGACAGGAGAAGAGACCCAGTACTTC
15	TRBV7-9	TRBJ1-6	-	TRBD1	CASSEGAGRNSPLHF	TGTGCCAGCAGCGAGGGGGCCGGGCGGAATTCACCCCTCCACTTT
13	TRBV9	TRBJ1-3	few	-	CASSVGQGNTIYF	TGTGCCAGCAGCGTAGGACAGGGAAACACCATATATTTT
15	TRBV6-5	TRBJ1-4	-	-	CASSYSGGEGEKLFF	TGTGCCAGCAGTTACTCGGGGGGAGAAGGGGAAAAACTGTTTTTT
16	TRBV14	TRBJ2-3	-	TRBD2	CASSQEQRGATDTQYF	TGTGCCAGCAGCCAAGAGCAGCGGGGGGCCACAGATACGCAGTATTTT
14	TRBV9	TRBJ1-2	-	-	CASSVADSRYGYTF	TGTGCCAGCAGCGTAGCAGACAGTCGCTATGGCTACACCTTC
12	TRBV5-4	TRBJ1-2	-	TRBD1	CASRTGSRGYTF	TGTGCCAGCAGGACAGGGTCTCGCGGCTACACCTTC
16	TRBV5-1	TRBJ1-2	-	TRBD1	CASSDSTGTGLGGYTF	TGCGCCAGCAGCGATTCCACCGGGACAGGGTTGGGCGGCTACACCTTC
14	TRBV7-3	TRBJ2-5	-	-	CASSSTGVGETQYF	TGTGCCAGCAGCTCGACAGGAGTTGGGGAGACCCAGTACTTC
14	TRBV14	TRBJ2-5	-	-	CASSQVNYQETQYF	TGTGCCAGCAGCCAAGTGAACTACCAAGAGACCCAGTACTTC
13	TRBV6-2/TRBV6-3	TRBJ2-5	-	TRBD2	CASSLLAGGTQYF	TGTGCCAGCAGTTTACTTGCGGGGGGGACCCAGTACTTC
15	TRBV5-6	TRBJ1-3	-	-	CASSSNSISGNTIYF	TGTGCCAGCAGCTCCAACAGTATTTCTGGAAACACCATATATTTT
13	TRBV6-4	TRBJ1-5	-	-	CASSDGPNQPQHF	TGTGCCAGCAGTGACGGGCCAAATCAGCCCCAGCATTTT
16	TRBV6-2/TRBV6-3	TRBJ1-5	-	TRBD1	CASSYSDRGYNQPQHF	TGTGCCAGCAGTTACTCGGACAGGGGGTACAATCAGCCCCAGCATTTT
14	TRBV7-8	TRBJ1-2	-	TRBD1	CASSRSTGNYGYTF	TGTGCCAGCAGCCGTTCGACAGGGAACTATGGCTACACCTTC
14	TRBV2	TRBJ2-7	-	-	CASSEGTASYEQYF	TGTGCCAGCAGTGAAGGGACTGCATCCTACGAGCAGTACTTC
13	TRBV5-1	TRBJ2-7	-	-	CASSPTLTYEQYF	TGCGCCAGCAGCCCGACCCTTACCTACGAGCAGTACTTC
14	TRBV4-1	TRBJ1-1	-	-	CASTQLGSNTEAFF	TGCGCCAGCACCCAGCTGGGGTCGAACACTGAAGCTTTCTTT
20	TRBV27	TRBJ1-1	-	-	CASSFHPNRRASTMNTEAFF	TGTGCCAGCAGTTTCCACCCTAACAGGCGCGCCAGTACAATGAACACTGAAGCTTTCTTT
17	TRBV5-6	TRBJ2-1	-	TRBD1	CASSLAGRGPWYNEQFF	TGTGCCAGCAGCTTGGCCGGCAGGGGGCCTTGGTACAATGAGCAGTTCTTC
14	TRBV15	TRBJ1-2	-	-	CATSRQRQAQGYTF	TGTGCCACCAGCAGACAACGACAGGCTCAAGGCTACACCTTC
15	TRBV20-1	TRBJ1-2	-	TRBD1	CSASSNGQGFYGYTF	TGCAGTGCTAGTAGCAACGGACAGGGATTCTATGGCTACACCTTC
17	TRBV19	TRBJ2-6	once	TRBD1	CASKGGTGGVGANVLTF	TGTGCCAGTAAGGGAGGAACAGGGGGCGTTGGGGCCAACGTCCTGACTTTC
14	TRBV25-1	TRBJ1-2	-	-	CASSEFSQGDGYTF	TGTGCCAGCAGTGAATTTTCACAGGGTGATGGCTACACCTTC
17	TRBV27	TRBJ2-3	-	TRBD2	CASSLRRGGRGTDTQYF	TGTGCCAGCAGTTTACGGCGGGGGGGCCGGGGGACAGATACGCAGTATTTT
13	TRBV6-5	TRBJ2-3	-	-	CASGLGSTDTQYF	TGTGCCAGTGGGCTTGGTAGCACAGATACGCAGTATTTT
13	TRBV28	TRBJ1-2	-	-	CASSLGPFGGYTF	TGTGCCAGCAGTTTGGGCCCCTTCGGGGGCTACACCTTC
12	TRBV29-1	TRBJ2-7	-	-	CSVEALGHEQYF	TGCAGCGTTGAAGCATTGGGCCACGAGCAGTACTTC
14	TRBV27	TRBJ2-7	-	-	CASLSLSGPYEQYF	TGTGCCAGTCTATCTCTAAGCGGACCATACGAGCAGTACTTC
15	TRBV2	TRBJ2-3	-	TRBD2	CASSVSSSGADTQYF	TGTGCCAGCAGTGTTTCGTCTAGCGGAGCAGATACGCAGTATTTT
14	TRBV6-2/TRBV6-3	TRBJ2-2	-	-	CASSALGATGELFF	TGTGCCAGCAGTGCCCTCGGGGCTACCGGGGAGCTGTTTTTT
15	TRBV6-6	TRBJ2-7	-	-	CASSYGADPSYEQYF	TGTGCCAGCAGTTACGGAGCAGACCCATCCTACGAGCAGTACTTC
17	TRBV18	TRBJ1-1	-	TRBD1	CASSPPDRARSYTEAFF	TGTGCCAGCTCACCACCGGACAGGGCTCGATCCTACACTGAAGCTTTCTTT
12	TRBV28	TRBJ2-3	-	-	CASSRLADTQYF	TGTGCCAGCAGCAGGTTGGCAGATACGCAGTATTTT
14	TRBV28	TRBJ1-2	-	TRBD1	CASRGTGRAYGYTF	TGTGCCAGCAGGGGGACAGGGAGGGCCTATGGCTACACCTTC
14	TRBV5-8	TRBJ1-4	-	-	CASSLGGRDEKLFF	TGTGCCAGCAGCTTGGGGGGGAGAGACGAAAAACTGTTTTTT
18	TRBV7-6	TRBJ2-5	-	TRBD2	CASSLISGSSGGARTQYF	TGTGCCAGCAGCTTAATTTCGGGGTCTAGCGGGGGGGCAAGGACCCAGTACTTC
14	TRBV3-1/TRBV3-2	TRBJ2-6	once	-	CASSVRTGANVLTF	TGCGCCAGCAGCGTACGGACCGGGGCCAACGTCCTGACTTTC
14	TRBV5-6	TRBJ2-2	once	TRBD1	CASSLAGGTGELFF	TGTGCCAGCAGCTTGGCAGGGGGCACCGGGGAGCTGTTTTTT
15	TRBV24-1	TRBJ2-2	medium-sized	TRBD2	CATSDLLADTGELFF	TGTGCCACCAGTGATTTACTAGCGGACACCGGGGAGCTGTTTTTT
14	TRBV4-1	TRBJ2-1	-	-	CASSPNSVRNEQFF	TGCGCCAGCAGCCCAAATAGTGTGCGCAATGAGCAGTTCTTC
13	TRBV2	TRBJ2-5	once	TRBD2	CASSGGAMETQYF	TGTGCCAGCAGCGGGGGGGCCATGGAGACCCAGTACTTC
18	TRBV7-4	TRBJ1-3	-	-	CASSFLHPGNRSGNTIYF	TGTGCCAGCAGCTTCCTCCACCCCGGAAACCGCTCTGGAAACACCATATATTTT
13	TRBV6-6	TRBJ2-7	-	-	CASLSGMNNEQYF	TGTGCCAGCCTCTCAGGGATGAACAACGAGCAGTACTTC
14	TRBV5-8	TRBJ1-2	-	-	CASSMALGVYGYTF	TGTGCCAGCAGCATGGCCCTAGGGGTATATGGCTACACCTTC
15	TRBV7-2	TRBJ1-1	once	-	CASSLLWDTPTEAFF	TGTGCCAGCAGCTTGCTTTGGGATACCCCGACTGAAGCTTTCTTT
12	TRBV23-1	TRBJ2-1	-	-	CASPEFDNEQFF	TGCGCCAGCCCAGAGTTCGACAATGAGCAGTTCTTC
15	TRBV7-3	TRBJ1-2	-	-	CASSLAAGLNYGYTF	TGTGCCAGCAGCTTAGCCGCGGGGTTGAACTATGGCTACACCTTC
14	TRBV27	TRBJ1-2	-	-	CASSSIRSGYGYTF	TGTGCCAGCAGTTCAATACGGAGCGGCTATGGCTACACCTTC
15	TRBV11-2	TRBJ2-7	once	-	CASSLERVGENEQYF	TGTGCCAGCAGCTTAGAGCGGGTCGGTGAGAACGAGCAGTACTTC